Following are 28 T cell receptor beta chains from one sample sequenced in a study of OX40 agonist ivuxolimab in advanced cancers. Generated by immunoSEQ multiplex PCR, the TCRdb table keeps only in-frame clones and is missing some. The repertoire holds some 97,000 clones, with about 88% as singletons. Sequenced here: CD4+ or CD8+ T cells sorted from blood, sampled in a trial of the OX40 agonist ivuxolimab. All receptors come from an adult with an advanced solid tumor such as melanoma, head and neck, liver or kidney cancer.

The chain joins TRBV18 to TRBJ1-2, with TRBD1 matching 9 bases. J lost 0 bases, V lost 5 bases, and 4 bases had no gene match. The germline CDR1 and CDR2 sequences are KGHSH and LQKENI. The CDR3 has 15 amino acids. In DNA form, the CDR3 reads TGTGCCAGCTCAACCGGGACAGGGACTAACTATGGCTACACCTTC. It translates to CASSTGTGTNYGYTF.

The CDR3 nucleotides are TGTGCCAGCAGCCAAGTGGCTAGCGGAGACGGGGAGCTGTTTTTT. It specifies CASSQVASGDGELFF. The gene calls are TRBV4-2 and TRBJ2-2, with TRBD2 matching over 7 bases. Germline lookup yields CDR1 LGHNA and CDR2 YNFKEQ. Germline trimming cut 1 base from V and 7 bases from J; bases unmatched to any gene: 6. The CDR3 sequence is 15 residues long.

J is TRBJ1-5 and V is TRBV30; D call uncertain. The germline V and J ends were trimmed by 4 bases and 3 bases, with 7 bases remaining between them. The CDR3 length is 12 residues. Germline CDR1 and CDR2: GTSNPN and SVGIG (reference sequence). For the CDR3, the DNA is TGTGCCTGGAAGGGCAACAATCAGCCCCAGCATTTT. This sequence encodes CAWKGNNQPQHF.

J is TRBJ2-5 and V is TRBV5-1; TRBD2 might be the D (5 bases). CDR1 is SGHRS and CDR2 is YFSETQ in the germline V gene. The CDR3 is 14 residues long. The ends were cut back, 3 bases at V and 5 bases at J, with 14 bases in the middle. This chain's CDR3 is CASSSTRVRETQYF. In DNA form, the CDR3 reads TGCGCCAGCAGCTCTACTAGGGTAAGGGAGACCCAGTACTTC. The variable domain in full, completed from reference TRBV5-1 and TRBJ2-5, reads KAGVTQTPRYLIKTRGQQVTLSCSPISGHRSVSWYQQTPGQGLQFLFEYFSETQRNKGNFPGRFSGRQFSNSRSEMNVSTLELGDSALYLCASSSTRVRETQYFGPGTRLLVL.

The chain links TRBV20-1 to TRBJ2-5; D is uncertain. Trimming took 6 bases from V and 7 from J, leaving 12 bases between them. The CDR3 loop spans 11 amino acids. CDR1 is DFQATT and CDR2 is SNEGSKA in the germline V gene (reference sequence). The CDR3: CSATTIGTQYF. DNA for the CDR3: TGCAGTGCCACCACGATCGGGACCCAGTACTTC.

This clone appeared a single time. This chain joins TRBV5-6 and TRBJ1-1; 9 positions match TRBD1. The J segment lost 1 base and the V segment lost 0 bases, leaving 10 bases of the junction unmatched. The CDR3 covers 18 residues. CDR1 and CDR2 (germline): SGHDT, YYEEEE. DNA of the CDR3: TGTGCCAGCAGCTTGGTACCGGGACAGGGTACCGGGAACACTGAAGCTTTCTTT. It is translated as CASSLVPGQGTGNTEAFF.

Details on this clone: One junction end does not reproduce the germline sequence, and a read error may be involved. The chain carries TRBV2 and TRBJ2-5; D possibly matches TRBD1 or TRBD2 (6 bases each). In germline, CDR1 is SNHLY, CDR2 FYNNEI. The CDR3 has 15 residues. CDR3 in amino acids: CASNPGLGGPQTQYF. In DNA form, the CDR3 reads TGTGCCAGCAACCCGGGGCTGGGGGGCCCGCAGACGCAGTACTTC.

The V and J genes are TRBV7-3 and TRBJ2-3, with D hard to call. The CDR3 is made up of 13 amino acids. Trimming shortened V by 5 bases and J by 6 bases, and 12 bases separated the two germline ends. Germline assignment: CDR1 SGHTA and CDR2 FQGTGA. The CDR3 nucleotides are TGTGCCAGCAGCAAAACGCTTACGGATACGCAGTATTTT. Translating it yields CASSKTLTDTQYF.

The chain carries TRBV27 and TRBJ2-7, with 8 bases that match TRBD1. The CDR3 is 14 amino acids. J gave up 1 base and V 5 bases, and 4 bases lay outside the gene matches. Germline V gene data show CDR1 as MNHEY and CDR2 as SMNVEV (reference sequence). CDR3: CASSIRDRSYEQYF. CDR3 in DNA: TGTGCCAGCAGTATCCGGGACAGGTCCTACGAGCAGTACTTC.

This clone showed up just once. The chain has TRBV21-1 and TRBJ1-3; no DNA check was done on the table's D call, TRBD1. TRBV21-1 is termed a pseudogene. The CDR3 length is 14 residues. The CDR3: CASSKDRGGNTIYF. For the CDR3, the DNA is TGTGCCAGCAGCAAAGACAGGGGTGGAAACACCATATATTTT.

V usage is TRBV11-3 and J usage is TRBJ2-1; D perhaps matches TRBD2 (5 bases). Per germline, CDR1 SGHNT and CDR2 YENEEA. V was shortened by 2 bases and J by 1 base, with 12 bases between the two germline ends. The CDR3 totals 16 residues. CDR3 region: CASSLSSGHSYNEQFF. The CDR3 region has the DNA TGTGCCAGCAGCTTATCCAGCGGCCATTCCTACAATGAGCAGTTCTTC.

The chain combines TRBV11-3 with TRBJ2-2, with a weak D call TRBD2 (6 bases). The length of the CDR3 is 14 residues. The V gene's germline CDR1 is SGHNT and CDR2 YENEEA. Trimming pared 0 bases from V and 6 bases from J, leaving 8 bases between. CDR3 region: CASSLDGGAGELFF. The DNA of the CDR3 is TGTGCCAGCAGCTTAGACGGGGGTGCCGGGGAGCTGTTTTTT.

V usage is TRBV29-1 and J usage is TRBJ1-1; 8 bases align to TRBD1. CDR1 and CDR2 (germline): SQVTM, ANQGSEA. The V and J ends lost 8 bases and 4 bases, in that order; junction bases with no gene match: 6. The CDR3 is 12 residues long. The CDR3 loop reads CSSQGASTEAFF. The CDR3 nucleotides read TGCAGCTCCCAGGGGGCCAGCACTGAAGCTTTCTTT.

The chain links TRBV5-1 to TRBJ2-2, with a tentative D call TRBD2 (6 bases). The CDR3 is made up of 14 amino acids. V lost 0 bases and J 6 bases, leaving 9 bases between the germline ends. Germline CDR1 is SGHRS and CDR2 is YFSETQ. This chain's CDR3 is CASSLAGGSGELFF. CDR3 nucleotide sequence: TGCGCCAGCAGCTTGGCCGGGGGATCCGGGGAGCTGTTTTTT.

About this clone itself: Other nucleotide sequences from this sample produce the same CDR3. The rearrangement joins TRBV2 to TRBJ2-5, with D possibly being TRBD2 (7 bases). V was shortened by 3 bases and J by 0 bases, with 11 bases between the two germline ends. This CDR3 contains 15 residues. CDR1 is SNHLY, CDR2 FYNNEI, per germline. This CDR3 reads CASSDRGANQETQYF. DNA for the CDR3: TGTGCCAGCAGTGATCGGGGGGCAAACCAAGAGACCCAGTACTTC. Drawing the rest from reference TRBV2 and TRBJ2-5, the complete variable domain is EPEVTQTPSHQVTQMGQEVILRCVPISNHLYFYWYRQILGQKVEFLVSFYNNEISEKSEIFDDQFSVERPDGSNFTLKIRSTKLEDSAMYFCASSDRGANQETQYFGPGTRLLVL.

The chain has TRBV7-9 and TRBJ1-5; D not certain. The V and J ends lost 1 base and 6 bases respectively, with 10 bases between them. The CDR3 sequence is 14 residues long. CDR1 is SEHNR, CDR2 FQNEAQ, per germline (reference sequence). In DNA form, the CDR3 reads TGTGCCAGCAGCTTAGGGACCTCCGGTCAGCCCCAGCATTTT. It specifies CASSLGTSGQPQHF.

V and J are TRBV5-4 and TRBJ2-1, with TRBD2 identical over 9 bases. After removal of 4 bases from V and 0 bases from J, the junction contained 8 bases not matched to a gene. The CDR3 is 17 amino acids. Germline V CDR1 and CDR2: SGHNT, YYREEE (reference sequence). The CDR3 nucleotides are TGTGCCAGCAGCCGCCGACTAGCGGTATACTCCTACAATGAGCAGTTCTTC. Translating gives CASSRRLAVYSYNEQFF.

The V call is TRBV18, the J call TRBJ1-1; 9 bases fit TRBD1. The germline V gene has CDR1 KGHSH and CDR2 LQKENI. The CDR3 length is 13 residues. Germline trimming cut 4 bases from V and 3 bases from J; bases unmatched to any gene: 0. DNA for the CDR3: TGTGCCAGCTCACGGGACAGGGACACTGAAGCTTTCTTT. Encoded protein: CASSRDRDTEAFF.

This clone was seen a handful of times. The V and J genes are TRBV5-5 and TRBJ1-6; 10 bases are a match to TRBD1. The CDR3 totals 17 residues. Germline assignment: CDR1 SGHKS and CDR2 YYEKEE (reference sequence). V shed 5 bases, J shed 0 bases, and the junction held 5 bases outside the gene matches. The CDR3: CASSDRGLRSYNSPLHF. The DNA of the CDR3 is TGTGCCAGCAGTGACAGGGGGCTCCGCTCCTATAATTCACCCCTCCACTTT.

V usage is TRBV5-4 and J usage is TRBJ2-3; 10 nucleotides align to TRBD2. The V gene end was trimmed by 4 bases and the J gene end by 6 bases; junction bases not matched to a gene: 11. Per germline, CDR1 SGHNT and CDR2 YYREEE (reference sequence). This CDR3 spans 16 amino acids. The DNA for the CDR3 is TGTGCCAGCAGCGCCCCTGCGGGACTAGCGACTGATACGCAGTATTTT. This gives the protein CASSAPAGLATDTQYF.

V is TRBV18 and J is TRBJ2-4, with D perhaps matching TRBD1 (6 bases). Germline CDR1 is KGHSH and CDR2 is LQKENI. V lost 5 bases and J 1 base, leaving 12 bases between the germline ends. The CDR3 loop spans 15 amino acids. Written as DNA, the CDR3 is TGTGCCAGCTCAGAAGACAGGACCGCCAAAAACATTCAGTACTTC. Its protein is CASSEDRTAKNIQYF. The complete variable domain, with remaining parts taken from reference TRBV18 and TRBJ2-4, reads NAGVMQNPRHLVRRRGQEARLRCSPMKGHSHVYWYRQLPEEGLKFMVYLQKENIIDESGMPKERFSAEFPKEGPSILRIQQVVRGDSAAYFCASSEDRTAKNIQYFGAGTRLSVL.

This clone was observed a few times. The sample has other DNA sequences that encode this CDR3 too. This chain links TRBV2 with TRBJ1-1; D is ambiguous. With 1 base removed from V and 0 bases from J, the gap between germline ends came to 3 bases. Germline CDR1 SNHLY, CDR2 FYNNEI. The CDR3 extends over 13 amino acids. The DNA of the CDR3 is TGTGCCAGCAGTGAAGGTATGAACACTGAAGCTTTCTTT. Translated: CASSEGMNTEAFF. The variable domain in full, completed from reference TRBV2 and TRBJ1-1, reads EPEVTQTPSHQVTQMGQEVILRCVPISNHLYFYWYRQILGQKVEFLVSFYNNEISEKSEIFDDQFSVERPDGSNFTLKIRSTKLEDSAMYFCASSEGMNTEAFFGQGTRLTVV.

The chain recombines TRBV6-6 with TRBJ1-4, with D possibly being TRBD1 (6 bases). Trimming pared 6 bases from V and 4 bases from J, leaving 12 bases between. Germline V gene sequence: CDR1 MNHNY, CDR2 SVGAGI (reference sequence). This CDR3 spans 14 amino acids. The CDR3: CASSPTGGNEKLFF. CDR3 bases: TGTGCCAGCAGCCCGACAGGAGGTAATGAAAAACTGTTTTTT.

This clone turned up a few times. V is TRBV5-1 and J is TRBJ2-1, with 11 bases lining up with TRBD2. The V gene's germline CDR1 is SGHRS and CDR2 YFSETQ. The V segment lost 6 bases and the J segment 8 bases; nucleotides outside the gene matches: 7. The CDR3 spans 14 residues. The DNA for the CDR3 is TGCGCCAGCAATTTAGCGGGAGGGCGAGATGAGCAGTTCTTC. This translates into CASNLAGGRDEQFF.

The chain links TRBV12-1 to TRBJ1-5. TRBV12-1 is a known pseudogene. CDR3 length: 14 residues. The CDR3 nucleotides are TGTGCCAGCAGCTTCGCGGACCGCGACCAGCCCCAGCATTTT. Translated, it gives CASSFADRDQPQHF.

The chain joins TRBV9 to TRBJ1-3; unclear D gene. Germline CDR1 and CDR2: SGDLS and YYNGEE. This CDR3 comprises 15 residues. The germline V and J ends were trimmed by 4 bases and 0 bases, with 11 bases remaining between them. DNA for the CDR3: TGTGCCAGCAGCCGAGCGGCGAACTCTGGAAACACCATATATTTT. Translation gives CASSRAANSGNTIYF.

The chain links TRBV6-1 to TRBJ1-1; D call uncertain. Trimming left V 2 bases short and J 1 base short, with 11 bases between. This CDR3 contains 15 residues. Looked up from germline, CDR1 is MNHNS and CDR2 is SASEGT. CDR3 sequence: CASSESWAWNTEAFF. The CDR3 region has the DNA TGTGCCAGCAGTGAAAGCTGGGCATGGAACACTGAAGCTTTCTTT.

J is TRBJ2-5 and V is TRBV18; 13 bases agree with TRBD2. Trimming at V came to 3 bases and at J to 3 bases, leaving 1 base not matched to a gene. Germline CDR1 is KGHSH and CDR2 is LQKENI. The CDR3 is 15 residues long. The CDR3 loop is CASSPGLAGKETQYF. As DNA, the CDR3 is TGTGCCAGCTCACCGGGACTAGCGGGGAAAGAGACCCAGTACTTC.